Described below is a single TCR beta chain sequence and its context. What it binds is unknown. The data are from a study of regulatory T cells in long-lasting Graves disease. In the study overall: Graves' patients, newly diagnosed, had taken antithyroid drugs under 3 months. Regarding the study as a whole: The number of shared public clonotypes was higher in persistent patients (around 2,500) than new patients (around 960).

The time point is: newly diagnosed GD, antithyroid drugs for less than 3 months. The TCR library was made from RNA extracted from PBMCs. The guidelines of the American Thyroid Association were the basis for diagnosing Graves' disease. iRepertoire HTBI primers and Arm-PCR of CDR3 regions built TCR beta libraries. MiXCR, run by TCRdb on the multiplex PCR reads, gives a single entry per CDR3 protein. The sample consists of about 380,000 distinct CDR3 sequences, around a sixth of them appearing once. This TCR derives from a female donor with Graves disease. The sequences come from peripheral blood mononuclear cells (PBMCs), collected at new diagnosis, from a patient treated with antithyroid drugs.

The CDR3, as DNA: TGTGCCAGCAGTTACCGTCTGGGGGTGAGCTATGGCTACACCTTC. Translating it yields CASSYRLGVSYGYTF. The V and J genes are TRBV6-9 and TRBJ1-2, with a tentative D call TRBD1 (5 bases). The CDR3 sequence is 15 residues long. Germline loops: CDR1 MNHGY, CDR2 SVAAGI. V was pared by 3 bases and J by 4 bases, with 15 bases between.